The clone carrying this TCR beta chain was recorded once. Its antigen is not identified. The data were produced by immunoSEQ multiplex PCR, yet TCRdb's version contains in-frame clones alone and is incomplete. The data contain fewer than 400,000 clones, approximately 86% of them singletons. The data derive from a study of cytomegalovirus exposure and HLA in healthy donors. About the study: The roughly 110 validation repertoires were reported in a later analysis to have been generated on the same platform as the roughly 670 first-cohort repertoires. Study-level results: Investigators reported under 200 TCR beta chains as tied to cytomegalovirus. Reported performance of the classifier showed diagnosis of cytomegalovirus status with high specificity and sensitivity. Most sequenced TCRs were rare (though some public TCRs occurred in many donors).

Deletions cut 3 bases from V and 1 base from J, with 7 bases between. The CDR3 loop spans 13 amino acids. Germline V lookup: CDR1 SGHRS, CDR2 YFSETQ. Sequenced: PBMCs. The rearrangement uses TRBV5-1 and TRBJ1-2, with unresolved D. The TCR sequence derives from a man aged 25-40 years in good health and CMV-seronegative. For the CDR3, the DNA is TGCGCCAGCAGCTCACGGAGTAACTATGGCTACACCTTC. Residues: CASSSRSNYGYTF.